This is a list of T cell receptor beta chains from one sample in a study of T cells and copy number aberrations in small-cell lung cancer. This table comes from immunoSEQ multiplex PCR, and its TCRdb copy is limited to in-frame clones, with some not included. Counted here are about 6,600 clones, roughly four fifths occurring once; the ten biggest clones make up 9.4%. Sequenced sample: normal tissue next to the tumor. The receptors shown here come from a woman aged 65 to 85 with small cell lung cancer. Some clones in this sample may be carry-over from other donors' samples. Both conserved end residues are part of each CDR3. D genes are given only for firm matches. A row's size may be missing; if present it is once, few, many or a size class.

j_call	v_call	clone_size	d_call	cdr3_nt	cdr3_aa
TRBJ2-3	TRBV5-6	NA	NA	TGTGCCAGCAGCCTGTGGGGCTACACAGATACGCAGTATTTT	CASSLWGYTDTQYF
TRBJ2-7	TRBV6-1	NA	TRBD2	TGTGCCAGCAAGCGGGAGGGCCTCGACGAGCAGTACTTC	CASKREGLDEQYF
TRBJ1-1	TRBV6-5	few	NA	TGTGCCAGCAGTTTACGGGCCGGTGGCACTGAAGCTTTCTTT	CASSLRAGGTEAFF
TRBJ2-7	TRBV7-9	NA	NA	TGTGCCAGCAGCCCACGAGGAGACTCCTACGAGCAGTACTTC	CASSPRGDSYEQYF
TRBJ2-2	TRBV27	large	NA	TGTGCCAGCAGTCAACAGACCGGGGAGCTGTTTTTT	CASSQQTGELFF
TRBJ2-7	TRBV6-6	NA	NA	TGTGCCAGCAGAGAACAGGGCTACGAGCAGTACTTC	CASREQGYEQYF
TRBJ2-1	TRBV30	NA	NA	TGTGCCTGGAGTAGGAGCTCCTACAATGAGCAGTTCTTC	CAWSRSSYNEQFF
TRBJ2-4	TRBV6-1	few	NA	TGTGCCAGCAGTGGGGGGGCGGAGAACATTCAGTACTTC	CASSGGAENIQYF
TRBJ2-7	TRBV4-2	NA	TRBD1	TGTGCCAGCAGCCAAGAGTTGGGACAGATCTACGAGCAGTACTTC	CASSQELGQIYEQYF
TRBJ2-1	TRBV28	NA	TRBD2	TGTGCCAGCTCAATCACCGGGCTAGCGGGAGGTCCCCGCTACAATGAGCAGTTCTTC	CASSITGLAGGPRYNEQFF
TRBJ2-3	TRBV28	NA	NA	TGTGCCAGCAGTCCATCCGGAGGGCGCACAGATACGCAGTATTTT	CASSPSGGRTDTQYF
TRBJ2-7	TRBV19	NA	TRBD2	TGTGCCAGTAGACTAGCGGGAAAGAACTTCTACGAGCAGTACTTC	CASRLAGKNFYEQYF
TRBJ1-1	TRBV11-3	NA	NA	TGTGCCAGCAGCTTAGGTAGACAACAGGGTGGTGAAGCTTTCTTT	CASSLGRQQGGEAFF
TRBJ2-3	TRBV5-8	NA	NA	TGTGCCAGCAGCCGGACTACGCGTATAGATACGCAGTATTTT	CASSRTTRIDTQYF
TRBJ1-5	TRBV28	once	NA	TGTACCAGCAGTTTTCCAGGGGACAATCAGCCCCAGCATTTT	CTSSFPGDNQPQHF
TRBJ2-7	TRBV4-3	NA	NA	TGCGCCAGCAGCCAAGAGGGGCGGGGCTACGAGCAGTACTTC	CASSQEGRGYEQYF
TRBJ2-5	TRBV11-2	NA	TRBD2	TGTGCCAGCAGCCAGACTAGCGTAGAGACCCAGTACTTC	CASSQTSVETQYF
TRBJ2-2	TRBV19	NA	NA	TGTGCCAGTAGCCCCCTTACCGGGGAGCTGTTTTTT	CASSPLTGELFF
TRBJ2-2	TRBV5-6	NA	TRBD1	TGTGCCAGCAGCTTGGCAGGGGGCGGGGAGCTGTTTTTT	CASSLAGGGELFF
TRBJ1-2	TRBV28	NA	TRBD1	TGTGCCAGCAGTCCCAACAGGGGCGGCTACACCTTC	CASSPNRGGYTF
TRBJ2-3	TRBV29-1	NA	TRBD2	TGCAGCGTGGCCGGGACTAGCGGCACAGATACGCAGTATTTT	CSVAGTSGTDTQYF
TRBJ2-1	TRBV6-5	NA	TRBD1	TGTGCCAGCAGTTACTCGGGGACAGGGGCCAATGAGCAGTTCTTC	CASSYSGTGANEQFF
TRBJ1-1	TRBV6-5	few	NA	TGTGCCAGCAGTTCCAGACGGTACCCTGAAGCTTTCTTT	CASSSRRYPEAFF
TRBJ1-2	TRBV4-3	medium-sized	NA	TGCGCCAGCAGCCAAGTCGTCCTGGACTATGGCTACACCTTC	CASSQVVLDYGYTF
TRBJ2-3	TRBV6-5	NA	TRBD2	TGTGCCAGCAGTTTTCTACCTAGCGGGAGCACAGATACGCAGTATTTT	CASSFLPSGSTDTQYF
TRBJ2-1	TRBV7-9	NA	TRBD2	TGTGCCAGCTGTCGGGGGGGTTGGGGAATTGAGCAGTTCTTC	CASCRGGWGIEQFF
TRBJ2-7	TRBV5-1	once	NA	TGCGCCAGCAGGTACGATCCGTCAGGGAACGAGCAGTACTTC	CASRYDPSGNEQYF
TRBJ2-4	TRBV23-1	NA	NA	TGCGCCAGCAGTCAATCGCAGGGGACGGCCAAAAACATTCAGTACTTC	CASSQSQGTAKNIQYF
TRBJ2-5	TRBV30	NA	NA	TGTGCCTGGAGTGTAGACATGACTTTGGGGGAGACCCAGTACTTC	CAWSVDMTLGETQYF
TRBJ2-7	TRBV6-1	few	NA	TGTGCCAGCAGTGAATCCTTAGGGAAGGGGTCTTACGAGCAGTACTTC	CASSESLGKGSYEQYF
TRBJ2-4	TRBV21-1	NA	NA	TGTGCCAGCAGCAAAGTGTATGGAAACATTCAGTACTTC	CASSKVYGNIQYF
TRBJ2-3	TRBV11-1	NA	NA	TGTGCCAGCAGAGGAAGGGGGAGAAGCGGGGATACGCAGTATTTT	CASRGRGRSGDTQYF
TRBJ2-7	TRBV29-1	medium-sized	TRBD2	TGCAGCGGTGGGACTAGCGGGAGGAGCTACGAGCAGTACTTC	CSGGTSGRSYEQYF
TRBJ2-3	TRBV6-1	once	TRBD1	TGTGCCAGCAGTGGGGGGACAGACACAGATACGCAGTATTTT	CASSGGTDTDTQYF
TRBJ2-3	TRBV19	NA	NA	TGTGCCAGTAGTCCCCCCTTCGGGAGATCGGATACGCAGTATTTT	CASSPPFGRSDTQYF
TRBJ2-2	TRBV6-1	NA	TRBD2	TGTGCCAGCACCCGACTAGCGGGAGCCGGGGAGCTGTTTTTT	CASTRLAGAGELFF
TRBJ2-1	TRBV5-6	NA	NA	TGTGCCAGCAGCTTGGGTCTGACAGCCTACAATGAGCAGTTCTTC	CASSLGLTAYNEQFF
TRBJ2-2	TRBV28	NA	NA	TGTGCCAGCAGCAAGACTAGGTGGACCGGGGAGCTGTTTTTT	CASSKTRWTGELFF
TRBJ2-5	TRBV25-1	NA	TRBD1	TGTGCCAGCAGTGCGATAACAGGGGGCGGTGAGACCCAGTACTTC	CASSAITGGGETQYF
TRBJ2-5	TRBV28	NA	TRBD1	TGTGCCAGCAGTTTTTTGAGACAGGGGGAGACCCAGTACTTC	CASSFLRQGETQYF
TRBJ1-1	TRBV5-1	NA	TRBD1	TGCGCCAGCAGCCTGGGACAGATAAACACTGAAGCTTTCTTT	CASSLGQINTEAFF
TRBJ1-1	TRBV28	NA	NA	TGTGCCAGCAAAACACTCCCGACCACTGAAGCTTTCTTT	CASKTLPTTEAFF
TRBJ2-2	TRBV6-5	NA	NA	TGTGCCAGCATCGCACTAGGGGGAAACACCGGGGAGCTGTTTTTT	CASIALGGNTGELFF
TRBJ2-2	TRBV5-4	NA	NA	TGTGCCAGCAGCACAGATGAACCCGGGGAGCTGTTTTTT	CASSTDEPGELFF
TRBJ2-3	TRBV6-1	NA	TRBD2	TGTGCCAGCAGTGCTAGCGGGAGGCGGGATACGCAGTATTTT	CASSASGRRDTQYF
TRBJ2-1	TRBV7-6	medium-sized	TRBD2	TGTGCCAGCAGCTTAGTAGTGGGGACTAGCGGGAAGGGGGAGCAGTTCTTC	CASSLVVGTSGKGEQFF
TRBJ1-4	TRBV4-1	NA	NA	TGCGCCAGCAGCCACCCGGGGGGGAATGAAAAACTGTTTTTT	CASSHPGGNEKLFF
TRBJ1-3	TRBV6-1	once	TRBD1	TGTGCCAGCAGTGGAGGGACAGGGGCTGGAAACACCATATATTTT	CASSGGTGAGNTIYF
TRBJ2-3	TRBV27	NA	NA	TGTGCCAGCAGGCCTGCAGGGGATACGCAGTATTTT	CASRPAGDTQYF
TRBJ1-3	TRBV7-9	NA	NA	TGTGCCAGCAGCTTAAACGGTGACTCTGGAAACACCATATATTTT	CASSLNGDSGNTIYF
TRBJ2-3	TRBV5-6	NA	NA	TGTGCCAGCAGCTTCAGACCCACAGATACGCAGTATTTT	CASSFRPTDTQYF
TRBJ2-1	TRBV7-2	NA	NA	TGTGCCAGCAGCTTAGTGGCCAGGCCGCTAAGGGGGGGTGAGCAGTTCTTC	CASSLVARPLRGGEQFF
TRBJ2-5	TRBV20-1	NA	NA	TGCAGTGCTCTAGGAGGAGAGACCCAGTACTTC	CSALGGETQYF